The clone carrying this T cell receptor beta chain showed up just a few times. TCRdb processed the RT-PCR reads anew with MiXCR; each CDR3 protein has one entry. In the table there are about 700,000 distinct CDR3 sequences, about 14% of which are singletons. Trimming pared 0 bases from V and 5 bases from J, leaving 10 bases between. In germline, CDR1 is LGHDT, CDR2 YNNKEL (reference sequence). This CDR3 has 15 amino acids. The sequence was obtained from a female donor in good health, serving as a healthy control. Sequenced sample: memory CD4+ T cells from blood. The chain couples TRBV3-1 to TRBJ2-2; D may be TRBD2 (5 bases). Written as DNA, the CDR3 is TGTGCCAGCAGCCAAGACCGGGGTTGGACCGGGGAGCTGTTTTTT. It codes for CASSQDRGWTGELFF.